Presented here are 26 T cell receptor beta chains from one specimen sequenced in a study of blood T cell repertoires in COVID-19. Sequencing was performed with immunoSEQ multiplex PCR; in TCRdb, only in-frame clones are kept and a portion is missing. The sample carries 300,000 to 350,000 clones, around 87% recorded once. The sample comprised peripheral blood. Receptor source: a young man with active or convalescent COVID-19.

The CDR3 loop reads CASSETDPGLANEQYF. The CDR3 bases are TGTGCCAGCAGTGAAACAGATCCGGGACTAGCTAACGAGCAGTACTTC. The rearrangement links TRBV2 to TRBJ2-7, with 9 positions matching TRBD2. CDR1 is SNHLY and CDR2 is FYNNEI in the germline V gene. This CDR3 comprises 16 residues. J lost 5 bases, V lost 2 bases, and 10 bases had no gene match.

The V and J genes are TRBV29-1 and TRBJ1-4; TRBD1 is a possible D gene (6 bases). Between the trimmed V and J ends, which lost 1 base and 10 bases, there was a span of 13 bases. This CDR3 contains 13 residues. CDR1 is SQVTM and CDR2 is ANQGSEA in the germline V gene. CDR3 loop: CSVEGRGEGKLFF. CDR3 DNA sequence: TGCAGCGTTGAAGGCAGGGGAGAGGGAAAACTGTTTTTT.

The rearrangement uses TRBV7-9 and TRBJ2-1; 7 bases fit TRBD1. The trim removed 1 base at V and 8 bases at J, leaving 11 bases unmatched. The CDR3 has 16 residues. Germline CDR1 and CDR2: SEHNR and FQNEAQ (reference sequence). The DNA for the CDR3 is TGTGCCAGCAGCTTAGACCTCAGGACAGGACGTGATGAGCAGTTCTTC. Protein sequence: CASSLDLRTGRDEQFF.

The chain employs TRBV2 and TRBJ2-2, with D possibly being TRBD1 (6 bases). The CDR3 length is 15 residues. The germline CDR1 and CDR2 sequences are SNHLY and FYNNEI. V was pared by 9 bases and J by 1 base, with 15 bases between. The DNA for the CDR3 is TGTGCCAGAGGAAAACAGGGCTTGAACACCGGGGAGCTGTTTTTT. As protein: CARGKQGLNTGELFF.

This chain joins TRBV12-5 and TRBJ2-5; 9 nucleotides agree with TRBD2. This CDR3 is built from 13 residues. Germline loops: CDR1 LGHNT, CDR2 FRNRAP. Trimming took 6 bases from V and 3 from J; bases not matched to a gene: 2. The CDR3 nucleotides are TGTGCTAGTGGCGCTAGCGGGGAAGAGACCCAGTACTTC. Translating gives CASGASGEETQYF.

The V gene is TRBV7-2, the J gene TRBJ2-7; TRBD2 aligns across 7 bases. The V segment lost 1 base and the J segment 0 bases; nucleotides outside the gene matches: 0. The CDR3 runs 14 residues. The germline V gene has CDR1 SGHTA and CDR2 FQGNSA. DNA for the CDR3: TGTGCCAGCAGCTTAGGGGGGGGCTCCTACGAGCAGTACTTC. Its protein is CASSLGGGSYEQYF.

This clone appeared a single time. V is TRBV6-1 and J is TRBJ1-1; TRBD1 might be the D (6 bases). The V end lost 6 bases, the J end lost 4 bases, and 21 bases lay between the germline ends. CDR3 length: 16 amino acids. Germline values: CDR1 MNHNS, CDR2 SASEGT. Here the CDR3 DNA reads TGTGCCAGCAGGGAACCACTTACAGGGAGCGGCACTGAAGCTTTCTTT. Protein sequence: CASREPLTGSGTEAFF.

The chain has TRBV5-4 and TRBJ1-2; TRBD1 matches 7 bases. Germline CDR1 and CDR2: SGHNT and YYREEE (reference sequence). J lost 8 bases, V lost 5 bases, and 15 bases had no gene match. CDR3 length: 15 residues. CDR3 bases: TGTGCCAGCAGGCTGGCGGCAGGGGGATCGGTCGGCTACACCTTC. Residues: CASRLAAGGSVGYTF.

The chain carries TRBV4-2 and TRBJ2-7, with 8 bases aligning to TRBD2. CDR1 is LGHNA, CDR2 YNFKEQ, per germline. The CDR3 extends over 16 amino acids. V shed 0 bases, J shed 2 bases, and the junction held 6 bases outside the gene matches. The CDR3 DNA sequence: TGTGCCAGCAGCCAAGATCAGGCGGGAGGCGCCTACGAGCAGTACTTC. It encodes CASSQDQAGGAYEQYF.

The chain has TRBV28 and TRBJ1-2; weak D call: TRBD1 (6 bases). Germline CDR1 and CDR2: MDHEN and SYDVKM. V was shortened by 6 bases and J by 5 bases, with 13 bases between the two germline ends. This CDR3 is built from 13 residues. CDR3 residues: CASSRGQMYGYTF. The DNA for the CDR3 is TGTGCCAGCAGCCGCGGACAGATGTATGGCTACACCTTC.

This clone was observed once. The chain carries TRBV6-2 or TRBV6-3 and TRBJ2-1, with D possibly matching TRBD2 (6 bases). Germline CDR1 and CDR2: MNHEY and SVGEGT. The CDR3 extends over 16 amino acids. The germline V and J ends were trimmed by 0 bases and 0 bases, with 9 bases remaining between them. CDR3 loop: CASSYSGGNSYNEQFF. As DNA, the CDR3 is TGTGCCAGCAGTTACTCGGGGGGAAACTCCTACAATGAGCAGTTCTTC.

The chain links TRBV9 to TRBJ2-1; 10 nucleotides align to TRBD2. The V gene's germline CDR1 is SGDLS and CDR2 YYNGEE. The CDR3 contains 15 residues. V gave up 2 bases and J gave up 6 bases; unmatched junction bases: 5. CDR3 nucleotides: TGTGCCAGCAGCGTGAGCGGGAGGGCGCCCAATGAGCAGTTCTTC. Protein: CASSVSGRAPNEQFF.

The V call is TRBV27, the J call TRBJ2-5, with 13 bases identical to TRBD2. This CDR3 spans 15 amino acids. Trimming took 3 bases from V and 7 from J; bases not matched to a gene: 5. Germline-derived CDR1 and CDR2 are MNHEY and SMNVEV (reference sequence). DNA for the CDR3: TGTGCCAGCAGTTTGGCGCGGACTAGCGGGGGGACCCAGTACTTC. It codes for CASSLARTSGGTQYF.

The CDR3 here is CASSPGTECTDTQYF. The CDR3 coding sequence is TGTGCCAGCAGTCCGGGGACAGAATGCACAGATACGCAGTATTTT. The chain has TRBV3-1 (or the pseudogene TRBV3-2) and TRBJ2-3, with 7 bases aligning to TRBD1. Trimming at V came to 6 bases and at J to 1 base, leaving 7 bases not matched to a gene. The CDR3 totals 15 residues. Germline V lookup: CDR1 LGHDT, CDR2 YNNKEL (reference sequence).

V usage is TRBV7-9 and J usage is TRBJ2-1; maybe TRBD2 (5 bases). Germline CDR1 and CDR2: SEHNR and FQNEAQ (reference sequence). The V end was cut by 1 base, the J end by 8 bases, with 15 bases between. The length of the CDR3 is 15 residues. CDR3 in DNA: TGTGCCAGCAGCTTAGTGACTAACCTGGTCGATGAGCAGTTCTTC. Translated: CASSLVTNLVDEQFF.

To note about this clone: Different DNA sequences within this sample yield the same CDR3. The CDR3 DNA follows: TGCGCCAGCAGCCAAGATCGGGGTGGAGGTTATGGCTACACCTTC. Protein sequence: CASSQDRGGGYGYTF. This rearrangement joins TRBV4-3 to TRBJ1-2; no clear D. V lost 0 bases and J 5 bases, leaving 13 bases between the germline ends. Germline assignment: CDR1 LGHNA and CDR2 YSLEER. This CDR3 spans 15 amino acids.

In this sample, this clone turned up once. This chain uses TRBV4-3 with TRBJ1-1, with unresolved D. V lost 3 bases and J lost 1, with 12 bases in between. This CDR3 contains 15 residues. Germline V gene sequence: CDR1 LGHNA, CDR2 YSLEER. CDR3 bases: TGCGCCAGCAGCCACCACCCGGGAACGAACACTGAAGCTTTCTTT. Its protein is CASSHHPGTNTEAFF.

The chain employs TRBV3-1 (or the pseudogene TRBV3-2) and TRBJ1-1; TRBD1 might be the D (5 bases). The CDR3 is 11 residues long. Germline V lookup: CDR1 LGHDT, CDR2 YNNKEL (reference sequence). Trimming took 5 bases from V and 7 from J, leaving 8 bases between them. CDR3 nucleotides: TGTGCCAGCAGCAGACAGTTTGAAGCTTTCTTT. Translated, it gives CASSRQFEAFF.

The chain has TRBV11-2 and TRBJ1-1; the D is unclear. Trimming pared 6 bases from V and 0 bases from J, leaving 11 bases between. The CDR3 consists of 14 residues. CDR1 SGHAT and CDR2 FQNNGV come from the germline V gene. CDR3 DNA: TGTGCCAGCAGGGGTCAGGCCCTGAACACTGAAGCTTTCTTT. This gives the protein CASRGQALNTEAFF.

V and J are TRBV5-4 and TRBJ2-5; 11 positions match TRBD2. Trimming cost V 0 bases and J 3 bases; bases outside gene matches: 1. Germline V CDR1 and CDR2: SGHNT, YYREEE (reference sequence). This CDR3 is 15 amino acids long. CDR3 sequence reads: CASSLELAGEETQYF. The CDR3 region has the DNA TGTGCCAGCAGCTTGGAACTAGCGGGAGAAGAGACCCAGTACTTC.

The chain couples TRBV19 to TRBJ2-1; 11 bases align to TRBD2. Germline trimming cut 6 bases from V and 2 bases from J; bases unmatched to any gene: 6. Per germline, CDR1 LNHDA and CDR2 SQIVND (reference sequence). The CDR3 runs 16 residues. The CDR3 bases are TGTGCCAGTAGCTTCCGACTAGCGGGACCCTACAATGAGCAGTTCTTC. Protein product: CASSFRLAGPYNEQFF.

This chain joins TRBV6-1 and TRBJ2-7, with 8 bases fitting TRBD2. The CDR3 covers 13 residues. Germline V gives CDR1 MNHNS, CDR2 SASEGT. The ends lost 8 bases at V and 2 bases at J; junction bases unmatched: 5. CDR3 coding DNA: TGTGCCAGCGCGGGGGGCGCGGCCTACGAGCAGTACTTC. Translation gives CASAGGAAYEQYF.

V usage is TRBV7-3 and J usage is TRBJ2-5, with D possibly being TRBD2 (6 bases). Germline V gives CDR1 SGHTA, CDR2 FQGTGA. The CDR3 runs to 14 residues. V lost 3 bases and J lost 5, with 13 bases in between. Here the CDR3 reads CASSLNGRMETQYF. DNA for the CDR3: TGTGCCAGCAGCTTGAACGGGAGAATGGAGACCCAGTACTTC.

The chain carries TRBV7-6 and TRBJ2-3, with 7 bases that match TRBD2. Losses at the gene ends were 3 bases for V and 4 bases for J; bases not matched to a gene: 10. The CDR3 length is 16 residues. Germline CDR1 SGHVS, CDR2 FNYEAQ. The DNA for the CDR3 is TGTGCCAGCAGCTTCCCGAGCGGGGCCCCTTCAGATACGCAGTATTTT. It yields the protein CASSFPSGAPSDTQYF.

The V gene is TRBV4-1, the J gene TRBJ2-1; 8 bases fit TRBD1. The CDR3 spans 16 residues. Germline V gene sequence: CDR1 MGHRA, CDR2 YSYEKL. Trimming cost V 2 bases and J 1 base; bases outside gene matches: 4. The CDR3, as DNA: TGCGCCAGCAGCCAACTTCAGGGGGCTTCCTACAATGAGCAGTTCTTC. Its protein is CASSQLQGASYNEQFF.

This chain joins TRBV27 and TRBJ2-1; weak D call: TRBD2 (6 bases). CDR3 size: 13 residues. Germline CDR1 is MNHEY and CDR2 is SMNVEV (reference sequence). V was pared by 2 bases and J by 7 bases, with 9 bases between. CDR3 sequence (DNA): TGTGCCAGCAGTTTACCCGGGGGTAATGAGCAGTTCTTC. This gives the protein CASSLPGGNEQFF.